The clone carrying this T cell receptor beta chain was seen more than once but under ten times. Via MiXCR, TCRdb re-called the 5' RACE reads, giving one row per CDR3 protein. The sample shows 190,000 or so distinct CDR3 sequences, 20% to 25% of them seen only once. The V gene end was trimmed by 2 bases and the J gene end by 3 bases; junction bases not matched to a gene: 4. From germline, CDR1 is SGHRS and CDR2 YFSETQ. The CDR3 spans 15 residues. The data originate from a study of T-cell memory formation after mild COVID-19. V is TRBV5-1 and J is TRBJ1-1; TRBD1 agrees at 10 bases. The source of this sequence is an adult woman who had mild COVID-19 (a few samples of this study predate the infection). Cell type and time point are not known. The material sequenced was PBMCs or a T cell subset sorted from them (not recorded which). CDR3 coding DNA: TGCGCCAGCAGCTTTGGACAGGGGGTTGACACTGAAGCTTTCTTT. Residues: CASSFGQGVDTEAFF. Full variable domain (outside the CDR3, taken from reference TRBV5-1 and TRBJ1-1): KAGVTQTPRYLIKTRGQQVTLSCSPISGHRSVSWYQQTPGQGLQFLFEYFSETQRNKGNFPGRFSGRQFSNSRSEMNVSTLELGDSALYLCASSFGQGVDTEAFFGQGTRLTVV.